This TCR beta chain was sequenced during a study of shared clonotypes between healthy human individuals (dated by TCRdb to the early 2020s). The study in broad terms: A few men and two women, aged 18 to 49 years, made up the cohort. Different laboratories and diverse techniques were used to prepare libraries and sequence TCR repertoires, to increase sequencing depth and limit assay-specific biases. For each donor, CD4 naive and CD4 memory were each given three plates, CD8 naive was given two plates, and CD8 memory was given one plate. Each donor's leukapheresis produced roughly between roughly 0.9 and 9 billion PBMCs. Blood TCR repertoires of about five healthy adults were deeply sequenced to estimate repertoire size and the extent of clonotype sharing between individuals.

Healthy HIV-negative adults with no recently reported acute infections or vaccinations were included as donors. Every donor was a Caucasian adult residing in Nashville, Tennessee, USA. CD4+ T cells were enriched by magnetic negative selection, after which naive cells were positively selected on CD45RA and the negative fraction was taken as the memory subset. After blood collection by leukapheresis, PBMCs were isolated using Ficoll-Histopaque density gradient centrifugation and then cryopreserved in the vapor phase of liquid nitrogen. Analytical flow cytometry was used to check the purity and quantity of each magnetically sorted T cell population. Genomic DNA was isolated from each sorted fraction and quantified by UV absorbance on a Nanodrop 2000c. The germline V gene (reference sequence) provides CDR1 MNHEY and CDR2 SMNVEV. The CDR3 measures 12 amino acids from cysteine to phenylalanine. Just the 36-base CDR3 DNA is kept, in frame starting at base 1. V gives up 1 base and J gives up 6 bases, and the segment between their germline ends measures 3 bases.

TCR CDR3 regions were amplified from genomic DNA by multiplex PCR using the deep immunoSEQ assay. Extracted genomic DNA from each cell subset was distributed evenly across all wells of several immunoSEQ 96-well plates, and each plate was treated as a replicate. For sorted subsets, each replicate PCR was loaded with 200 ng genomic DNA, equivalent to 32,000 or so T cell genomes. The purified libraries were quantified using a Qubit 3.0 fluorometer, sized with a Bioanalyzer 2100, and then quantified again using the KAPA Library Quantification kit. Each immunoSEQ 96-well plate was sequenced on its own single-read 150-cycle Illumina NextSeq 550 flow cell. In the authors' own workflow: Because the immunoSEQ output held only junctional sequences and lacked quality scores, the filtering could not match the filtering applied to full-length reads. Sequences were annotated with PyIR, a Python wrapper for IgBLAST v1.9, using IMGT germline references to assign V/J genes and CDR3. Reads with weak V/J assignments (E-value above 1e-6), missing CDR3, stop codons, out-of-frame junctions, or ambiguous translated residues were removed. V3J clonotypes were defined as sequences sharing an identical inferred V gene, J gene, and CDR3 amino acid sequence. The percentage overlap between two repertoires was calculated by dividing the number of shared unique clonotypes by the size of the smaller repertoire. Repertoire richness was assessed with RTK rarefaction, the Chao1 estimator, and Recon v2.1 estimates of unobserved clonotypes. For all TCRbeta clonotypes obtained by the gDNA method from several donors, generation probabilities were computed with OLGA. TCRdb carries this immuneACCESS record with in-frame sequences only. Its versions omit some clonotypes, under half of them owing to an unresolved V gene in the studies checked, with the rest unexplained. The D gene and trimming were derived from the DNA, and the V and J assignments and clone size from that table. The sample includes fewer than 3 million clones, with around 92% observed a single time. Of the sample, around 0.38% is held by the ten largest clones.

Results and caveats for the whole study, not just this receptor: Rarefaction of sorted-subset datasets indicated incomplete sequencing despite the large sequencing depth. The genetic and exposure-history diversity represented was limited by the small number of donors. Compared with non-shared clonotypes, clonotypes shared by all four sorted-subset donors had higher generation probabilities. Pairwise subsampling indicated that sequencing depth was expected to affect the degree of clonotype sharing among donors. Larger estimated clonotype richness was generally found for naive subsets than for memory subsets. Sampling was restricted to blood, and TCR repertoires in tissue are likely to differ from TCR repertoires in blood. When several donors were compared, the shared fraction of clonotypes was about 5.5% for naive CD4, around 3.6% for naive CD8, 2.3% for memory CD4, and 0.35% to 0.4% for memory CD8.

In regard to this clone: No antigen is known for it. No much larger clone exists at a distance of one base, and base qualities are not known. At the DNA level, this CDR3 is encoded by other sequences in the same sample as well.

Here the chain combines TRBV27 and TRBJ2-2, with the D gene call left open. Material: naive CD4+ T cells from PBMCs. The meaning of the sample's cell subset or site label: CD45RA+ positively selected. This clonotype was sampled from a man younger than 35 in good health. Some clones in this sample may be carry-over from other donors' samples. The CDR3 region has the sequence CASSLYPGELFF. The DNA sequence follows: TGTGCCAGCAGTTTATATCCCGGGGAGCTGTTTTTT.